This TCR beta chain was sequenced during a study of T-cell memory formation after mild COVID-19. CDR1 SGHRS and CDR2 YFSETQ come from the germline V gene. The CDR3 contains 14 residues. Trimming shortened V by 4 bases and J by 1 base, and 11 bases separated the two germline ends. Each CDR3 protein gets one entry after TCRdb re-called the 5' RACE reads with MiXCR. The table lists over 120,000 distinct CDR3 sequences, almost 25% of them singletons, with roughly a quarter in the top ten. This TCR came from an adult woman who had mild COVID-19 (a few samples of this study predate the infection). Cell type and time point are not known. The material sequenced was PBMCs or a T cell subset sorted from them (not recorded which). This chain uses TRBV5-1 with TRBJ1-2, with a weak D call TRBD1 (6 bases). The CDR3 loop reads CASSEGHVNYGYTF. The CDR3 DNA reads as TGCGCCAGCAGCGAGGGACATGTTAACTATGGCTACACCTTC.